These 32 T cell receptor beta chains were sequenced from one sample in a study of shared clonotypes between healthy human individuals (TCRdb year 2020). Library preparation employed the immunoSEQ multiplex PCR assay. This is the immuneACCESS table as TCRdb keeps it, with only in-frame sequences that have V and J called. A part of the clones is gone; compared with another copy, unresolved V genes explain less than half, and the rest is unexplained. For this sample the table gives about 1 million clones, of which 65% to 80% were detected only once. The leading ten clones occupy 1.4% of the sample. The sample taken for sequencing was memory CD4+ T cells sorted from blood. The cell subset or site label, as the study defines it: CD45RA-negative fraction. The receptors shown here come from a man between 18 and 35 years old in good health.

V gene TRBV29-1 combines with J gene TRBJ2-7; D remains unclear. CDR1 is SQVTM, CDR2 ANQGSEA, per germline. V shed 4 bases and J shed 2 bases, with 6 bases lying between them. CDR3 length: 11 residues. The CDR3 DNA follows: TGCAGCGTTGGTCTCACCTACGAGCAGTACTTC. Translating it yields CSVGLTYEQYF.

The table lists this clone with a few counts. The chain has TRBV5-6 and TRBJ2-7; no clear D gene. From germline, CDR1 is SGHDT and CDR2 YYEEEE. Trimming stripped 3 bases from V and 5 bases from J, with 21 bases between. This CDR3 has 16 residues. CDR3 sequence: CASSYPSHGSGDEQYF. CDR3 DNA sequence: TGTGCCAGCAGCTACCCCTCTCACGGGTCGGGTGACGAGCAGTACTTC. Full variable domain (outside the CDR3, taken from reference TRBV5-6 and TRBJ2-7): DAGVTQSPTHLIKTRGQQVTLRCSPKSGHDTVSWYQQALGQGPQFIFQYYEEEERQRGNFPDRFSGHQFPNYSSELNVNALLLGDSALYLCASSYPSHGSGDEQYFGPGTRLTVT.

This clone was found once. The genes are TRBV18 and TRBJ2-5; the match to TRBD2 covers 14 bases. This CDR3 has 17 residues. Unmatched junction bases numbered 7, after V lost 3 bases and J lost 4 bases. Germline CDR1 is KGHSH and CDR2 is LQKENI. CDR3 loop: CASSPSGTSGRGETQYF. DNA for the CDR3: TGTGCCAGCTCACCCTCCGGGACTAGCGGGAGAGGAGAGACCCAGTACTTC.

This clone was seen only a few times. The chain uses TRBV18 and TRBJ1-2; D possibly corresponds to TRBD1 (6 bases). Germline CDR1 KGHSH, CDR2 LQKENI. The CDR3 runs to 18 residues. V lost 0 bases and J lost 5, with 22 bases in between. The CDR3 region is CASSPPNPRIGGDYGYTF. The DNA of the CDR3 is TGTGCCAGCTCACCACCGAACCCGCGGATAGGGGGAGATTATGGCTACACCTTC.

This rearrangement joins TRBV27 to TRBJ2-5; 7 nucleotides line up with TRBD1. V trimming: 4 bases; J trimming: 2 bases; junction bases outside the gene matches: 7. From germline, CDR1 is MNHEY and CDR2 SMNVEV (reference sequence). This CDR3 comprises 15 residues. The CDR3 bases are TGTGCCAGCAGTTCCCGGGACAGCGGTCAAGAGACCCAGTACTTC. This encodes CASSSRDSGQETQYF.

Only one count was recorded for this clone. The chain combines TRBV5-1 with TRBJ2-7; D gene unclear. Trimming left V 2 bases short and J 0 bases short, with 12 bases between. The CDR3 is 15 residues long. The germline CDR1 and CDR2 sequences are SGHRS and YFSETQ. The DNA for the CDR3 is TGCGCCAGCAGCTTCGGCGGAACCAGCTCCTACGAGCAGTACTTC. This translates into CASSFGGTSSYEQYF.

The chain carries TRBV19 and TRBJ2-5, with TRBD2 matching 10 bases. The CDR3 loop spans 15 amino acids. The V segment lost 1 base and the J segment 7 bases; nucleotides outside the gene matches: 6. The V gene's germline CDR1 is LNHDA and CDR2 SQIVND (reference sequence). CDR3 region: CASSIGTSGVGTQYF. The CDR3 nucleotides are TGTGCCAGTAGTATAGGGACTAGCGGTGTCGGGACCCAGTACTTC. Combining the CDR3 with reference TRBV19 and TRBJ2-5 gives the whole variable domain DGGITQSPKYLFRKEGQNVTLSCEQNLNHDAMYWYRQDPGQGLRLIYYSQIVNDFQKGDIAEGYSVSREKKESFPLTVTSAQKNPTAFYLCASSIGTSGVGTQYFGPGTRLLVL.

The chain is built from TRBV5-1 and TRBJ2-4, with D possibly being TRBD1 or TRBD2 (5 bases each). This CDR3 comprises 14 residues. With 5 bases removed from V and 5 bases from J, the gap between germline ends came to 14 bases. CDR1 and CDR2 (germline): SGHRS, YFSETQ. The CDR3 protein is CASSLETGQNIQYF. The CDR3 bases are TGCGCCAGCAGTCTAGAGACGGGGCAAAACATTCAGTACTTC.

The sample holds many counts of this clone. Relative to the germline gene, one junction end is altered; a read error may explain this. The V gene is TRBV25-1, the J gene TRBJ2-1; 11 bases are shared with TRBD2. Germline V gene sequence: CDR1 MGHDK, CDR2 SYGVNS. This CDR3 is 16 amino acids long. The CDR3 coding sequence is TGTGCCAGCAGTGCGGGACTAGCGGAGACCTACAGTGAGCAGTTCTTC. Residues: CASSAGLAETYSEQFF.

The rearrangement uses TRBV6-1 and TRBJ1-4; the match to TRBD1 covers 12 bases. CDR3 size: 15 residues. Germline assignment: CDR1 MNHNS and CDR2 SASEGT. V lost 5 bases to trimming and J lost 8 bases; unmatched junction nucleotides: 6. The DNA of the CDR3 is TGTGCCAGCAGTTTGGGACAGGGGGCGCGGGAAAAACTGTTTTTT. Amino acid sequence: CASSLGQGAREKLFF.

V gene TRBV9 combines with J gene TRBJ2-5; D unclear. There are 13 residues in the CDR3. The germline gives CDR1 SGDLS, CDR2 YYNGEE. V lost 0 bases, J lost 4 bases, and 7 bases lay in between. This CDR3 is CASSVGPAETQYF. The DNA of the CDR3 is TGTGCCAGCAGCGTAGGGCCAGCAGAGACCCAGTACTTC.

Details on this clone: The identical CDR3 is also encoded by other nucleotide sequences in the sample. This chain joins TRBV18 and TRBJ1-4; 7 bases are shared with TRBD1. Germline V gives CDR1 KGHSH, CDR2 LQKENI. This CDR3 comprises 14 residues. The V segment lost 3 bases and the J segment 8 bases; nucleotides outside the gene matches: 6. The CDR3 bases are TGTGCCAGCTCACCCACAGGGGTGGGAGAAAAACTGTTTTTT. Protein product: CASSPTGVGEKLFF. The entire variable domain, with the rest obtained from reference TRBV18 and TRBJ1-4, is as follows: NAGVMQNPRHLVRRRGQEARLRCSPMKGHSHVYWYRQLPEEGLKFMVYLQKENIIDESGMPKERFSAEFPKEGPSILRIQQVVRGDSAAYFCASSPTGVGEKLFFGSGTQLSVL.

With respect to this clone: This sequence may be a read error, since a much larger clone differs from it by one base. The V and J genes are TRBV28 and TRBJ1-6; 11 bases are shared with TRBD1. V lost 6 bases, J lost 7 bases, and 2 bases stayed unmatched. The length of the CDR3 is 14 residues. The germline gives CDR1 MDHEN, CDR2 SYDVKM. This CDR3 is CASSRDRGNSPLHF. In DNA form, the CDR3 reads TGTGCCAGCAGCCGGGACAGGGGGAATTCACCCCTCCACTTT. The full variable domain, its missing parts supplied by reference TRBV28 and TRBJ1-6, is DVKVTQSSRYLVKRTGEKVFLECVQDMDHENMFWYRQDPGLGLRLIYFSYDVKMKEKGDIPEGYSVSREKKERFSLILESASTNQTSMYLCASSRDRGNSPLHFGNGTRLTVT.

The chain combines TRBV29-1 with TRBJ1-1; 10 bases agree with TRBD1. The germline V gene encodes CDR1 SQVTM and CDR2 ANQGSEA. Trimming cost V 5 bases and J 11 bases; bases outside gene matches: 11. The CDR3 is 13 amino acids. CDR3 residues: CSVQTGTGDGAFF. The CDR3 DNA reads TGCAGCGTTCAGACCGGGACAGGGGATGGGGCTTTCTTT.

The chain uses TRBV10-3 and TRBJ2-7, with 10 bases aligning to TRBD1. The V segment lost 3 bases and the J segment 4 bases; nucleotides outside the gene matches: 9. Per the germline V gene, CDR1 is ENHRY and CDR2 is SYGVKD. The CDR3 totals 16 residues. The CDR3 is CAISDFFGQGGYEQYF. As DNA, the CDR3 is TGTGCCATCAGTGACTTTTTCGGACAGGGGGGATACGAGCAGTACTTC.

This chain uses TRBV18 with TRBJ1-2; a possible D gene is TRBD1 (5 bases). Germline V gives CDR1 KGHSH, CDR2 LQKENI. This CDR3 spans 15 amino acids. V was cut by 4 bases and J by 7 bases, with 19 bases left in between. The CDR3 region is CASSLRAREMGGYTF. CDR3 in DNA: TGTGCCAGCTCACTCCGCGCCAGGGAAATGGGTGGCTACACCTTC. The whole variable domain, filled in from reference TRBV18 and TRBJ1-2, reads NAGVMQNPRHLVRRRGQEARLRCSPMKGHSHVYWYRQLPEEGLKFMVYLQKENIIDESGMPKERFSAEFPKEGPSILRIQQVVRGDSAAYFCASSLRAREMGGYTFGSGTRLTVV.

The chain is built from TRBV5-1 and TRBJ2-7, with 13 bases that match TRBD2. The CDR3 covers 16 residues. Losses at the gene ends were 8 bases for V and 0 bases for J; bases not matched to a gene: 8. Germline V lookup: CDR1 SGHRS, CDR2 YFSETQ. The chain's CDR3 is CASGTSGTQSSYEQYF. DNA for the CDR3: TGCGCCAGTGGGACTAGCGGGACCCAGAGCTCCTACGAGCAGTACTTC.

The CDR3 DNA sequence: TGTGCCAGTACCACAGGAGGGGGTAATTCACCCCTCCACTTT. Its translation is CASTTGGGNSPLHF. The chain is built from TRBV19 and TRBJ1-6; weak D call: TRBD1 (6 bases). The CDR3 totals 14 residues. Germline CDR1 LNHDA, CDR2 SQIVND (reference sequence). Trimming took off 7 bases at V and 6 bases at J, with 13 bases between the two ends. Full variable domain (outside the CDR3, taken from reference TRBV19 and TRBJ1-6): DGGITQSPKYLFRKEGQNVTLSCEQNLNHDAMYWYRQDPGQGLRLIYYSQIVNDFQKGDIAEGYSVSREKKESFPLTVTSAQKNPTAFYLCASTTGGGNSPLHFGNGTRLTVT.

This chain joins TRBV7-2 and TRBJ1-2, with 8 bases matching TRBD1. The CDR3 has 14 amino acids. After removal of 5 bases from V and 1 base from J, the junction contained 3 bases not matched to a gene. Germline values: CDR1 SGHTA, CDR2 FQGNSA. The CDR3, as DNA: TGTGCCAGCAGCACAGACAGGGGTAACTATGGCTACACCTTC. This codes for CASSTDRGNYGYTF.

The chain carries TRBV30 and TRBJ2-2, with D perhaps matching TRBD1 or TRBD2 (6 bases each). Trimming left V 4 bases short and J 2 bases short, with 14 bases between. The CDR3 length is 15 residues. CDR1 and CDR2 (germline): GTSNPN, SVGIG (reference sequence). CDR3 protein: CAWTHGGANTGELFF. As DNA, the CDR3 is TGTGCCTGGACCCACGGGGGCGCCAACACCGGGGAGCTGTTTTTT.

The chain uses TRBV7-6 and TRBJ2-1, with 8 bases that match TRBD2. This CDR3 has 16 amino acids. The V and J ends lost 5 bases and 4 bases, in that order; junction bases with no gene match: 10. Germline values: CDR1 SGHVS, CDR2 FNYEAQ. The CDR3 nucleotides read TGTGCCAGCAGCCGTGGCTCTAGCGGGTCATACAATGAGCAGTTCTTC. Translating gives CASSRGSSGSYNEQFF. The full variable domain, in which reference TRBV7-6 and TRBJ2-1 provide the parts outside the CDR3, is GAGVSQSPRYKVTKRGQDVALRCDPISGHVSLYWYRQALGQGPEFLTYFNYEAQQDKSGLPNDRFSAERPEGSISTLTIQRTEQRDSAMYRCASSRGSSGSYNEQFFGPGTRLTVL.

The chain combines TRBV10-3 with TRBJ2-7, with TRBD1 as a possible D gene (6 bases). With 2 bases removed from V and 0 bases from J, the gap between germline ends came to 14 bases. This CDR3 comprises 16 residues. Germline V gives CDR1 ENHRY, CDR2 SYGVKD. CDR3 sequence (DNA): TGTGCCATCAGTGAGCCTAGGGACAAGCTCTCCTACGAGCAGTACTTC. Protein: CAISEPRDKLSYEQYF.

This clone was detected only a few times. The chain has TRBV6-1 and TRBJ1-1, with a tentative D call TRBD1 (6 bases). Trimming pared 10 bases from V and 2 bases from J, leaving 14 bases between. The CDR3 runs 13 residues. CDR1 is MNHNS, CDR2 SASEGT, per germline. As DNA, the CDR3 is TGTGCCAACCCGGACAGCCCCAACACTGAAGCTTTCTTT. As protein: CANPDSPNTEAFF.

The chain combines TRBV6-6 with TRBJ2-5; 7 bases align to TRBD1. Trimming took 3 bases from V and 4 from J; bases not matched to a gene: 5. Germline CDR1 is MNHNY and CDR2 is SVGAGI (reference sequence). This CDR3 is built from 14 residues. CDR3 nucleotides: TGTGCCAGCAGTTATTATGCAGGGGGAGAGACCCAGTACTTC. Residues: CASSYYAGGETQYF.

CDR3 sequence (DNA): TGTGCCAGCAGCGCTGGGGACAGGGCAACCGGGGAGCTGTTTTTT. It is translated as CASSAGDRATGELFF. The V call is TRBV5-4, the J call TRBJ2-2; 9 bases line up with TRBD1. After removal of 4 bases from V and 5 bases from J, the junction contained 6 bases not matched to a gene. The CDR3 contains 15 residues. Germline loops: CDR1 SGHNT, CDR2 YYREEE (reference sequence). The complete variable domain, with remaining parts taken from reference TRBV5-4 and TRBJ2-2, reads ETGVTQSPTHLIKTRGQQVTLRCSSQSGHNTVSWYQQALGQGPQFIFQYYREEENGRGNFPPRFSGLQFPNYSSELNVNALELDDSALYLCASSAGDRATGELFFGEGSRLTVL.

Only one count was recorded for this clone. The chain recombines TRBV4-3 with TRBJ2-7; 7 nucleotides align to TRBD2. Germline V gives CDR1 LGHNA, CDR2 YSLEER. The CDR3 length is 17 residues. The junction had 10 bases not matched to a gene; V was cut back by 1 base and J by 1 base. The CDR3 reads CASSQGGGSSGSYEQYF. CDR3 sequence (DNA): TGCGCCAGCAGCCAAGGGGGGGGGAGTAGCGGATCCTACGAGCAGTACTTC.

The rearrangement joins TRBV18 to TRBJ1-2; no definite D call. CDR3 length: 14 residues. Per germline, CDR1 KGHSH and CDR2 LQKENI. Trimming removed 3 bases from V and 7 bases from J, with 15 bases in between. The CDR3 here is CASSPGPATGGYTF. For the CDR3, the DNA is TGTGCCAGCTCACCGGGCCCCGCGACGGGTGGCTACACCTTC.

The chain employs TRBV6-1 and TRBJ1-3, with 7 bases lining up with TRBD1. The germline V gene encodes CDR1 MNHNS and CDR2 SASEGT. CDR3 size: 16 residues. Unmatched junction bases numbered 6, after V lost 4 bases and J lost 0 bases. CDR3 DNA sequence: TGTGCCAGCAGTGCCGCAGGGGGGGGCTCTGGAAACACCATATATTTT. Protein: CASSAAGGGSGNTIYF.

V and J are TRBV30 and TRBJ1-6; D is undetermined. Germline CDR1 reads GTSNPN; CDR2 reads SVGIG (reference sequence). This CDR3 spans 16 amino acids. V gave up 2 bases and J gave up 5 bases, with 16 bases separating them. CDR3 in DNA: TGTGCCTGGAGTCGTAAGCCGGCAGCTAATAATTCACCCCTCCACTTT. Residues: CAWSRKPAANNSPLHF.

This clone was recorded only once. The genes are TRBV11-2 and TRBJ2-2, with no clear D. This CDR3 has 14 residues. Trimming took 6 bases from V and 4 from J, leaving 12 bases between them. Germline CDR1 reads SGHAT; CDR2 reads FQNNGV. The CDR3 loop reads CASSLGESTGELFF. In DNA, the CDR3 is TGTGCCAGCAGTCTAGGAGAGTCCACCGGGGAGCTGTTTTTT.

This clone was recorded a few times. The V and J genes are TRBV2 and TRBJ2-2; the match to TRBD1 covers 11 bases. Germline lookup yields CDR1 SNHLY and CDR2 FYNNEI. The CDR3 covers 15 residues. V shed 6 bases, J shed 4 bases, and the junction held 4 bases outside the gene matches. The CDR3 sequence: CASSPGTGGTGELFF. CDR3 DNA: TGTGCCAGCAGCCCCGGGACAGGGGGCACCGGGGAGCTGTTTTTT.

The chain recombines TRBV19 with TRBJ1-2; 7 nucleotides line up with TRBD1. Germline V CDR1 and CDR2: LNHDA, SQIVND (reference sequence). With 5 bases clipped from V and 1 base from J, the junction kept 10 bases outside the gene matches. This CDR3 comprises 16 residues. The CDR3 DNA follows: TGTGCCAGTAGTCCTGACAGGGCGGTTTATAACTATGGCTACACCTTC. Translating gives CASSPDRAVYNYGYTF.